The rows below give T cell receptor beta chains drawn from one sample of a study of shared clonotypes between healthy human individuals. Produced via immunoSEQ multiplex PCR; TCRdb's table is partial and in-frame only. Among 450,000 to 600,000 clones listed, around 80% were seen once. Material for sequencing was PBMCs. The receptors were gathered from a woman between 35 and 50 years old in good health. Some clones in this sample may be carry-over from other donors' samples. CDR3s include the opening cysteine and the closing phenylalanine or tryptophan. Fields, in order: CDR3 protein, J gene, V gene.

CASRDRVSNTEAFF,TRBJ1-1,TRBV4-1
CASSSWDGRNQPQHF,TRBJ1-5,TRBV19
CASSQLAGAYEQYF,TRBJ2-7,TRBV14
CASSLAGDVETQYF,TRBJ2-5,TRBV28
CASSRTGQAVSYEQYF,TRBJ2-7,TRBV5-5
CAWHPGLAGGEQYF,TRBJ2-7,TRBV30
CAVFGGNYYEQYF,TRBJ2-7,TRBV2
CASSRDRQETQYF,TRBJ2-5,TRBV18
CASSLSAGDPSTDTQYF,TRBJ2-3,TRBV5-1
CASSLAATSEYNEQFF,TRBJ2-1,TRBV5-1
CASTPGTVYGYTF,TRBJ1-2,TRBV7-9
CASNTRDRGSDGYTF,TRBJ1-2,TRBV2
CASRLGGGEQYF,TRBJ2-7,TRBV19
CASSLIDLGDGRAPGELFF,TRBJ2-2,TRBV7-2
CASSLGGSGSYEQYF,TRBJ2-7,TRBV7-6
CASSHVKTGISGNTIYF,TRBJ1-3,TRBV23-1
CASSQDRKYTQYF,TRBJ2-3,TRBV4-3
CASSLVAGSYNEQFF,TRBJ2-1,TRBV5-1
CASRGGGGMNTEAFF,TRBJ1-1,TRBV6-6
CASSPRTSQETQYF,TRBJ2-5,TRBV2
CASSSRPQPNTEAFF,TRBJ1-1,TRBV7-6
CASRTTGNQPQHF,TRBJ1-5,TRBV6-5
CASSQLTIVREHEQFF,TRBJ2-1,TRBV18
CASSLVPPRLASGRETQYF,TRBJ2-5,TRBV5-1
CASSAGQGAGETQYF,TRBJ2-5,TRBV18
CASSSEPGQFYNEQFF,TRBJ2-1,TRBV5-1
CASSPGTSGTGELFF,TRBJ2-2,TRBV27
CASTESFATNEKLFF,TRBJ1-4,TRBV19
CASSRGTSGTYEQYF,TRBJ2-7,TRBV11-2
CASSVVGSSSTDTQYF,TRBJ2-3,TRBV9
CASSESWGTDTQYF,TRBJ2-3,TRBV6-1
CASSLQGTVVGNTIYF,TRBJ1-3,TRBV7-8
CASSLDSPLNYGYTF,TRBJ1-2,TRBV5-4
CAATGLNTGELFF,TRBJ2-2,TRBV2
CAISRDESGRAGELFF,TRBJ2-2,TRBV10-3
CASSLVLAGGDTQYF,TRBJ2-3,TRBV7-2
CASTPNPGHLANTGELFF,TRBJ2-2,TRBV27
CATSSNRGRQFF,TRBJ2-1,TRBV15
CASSLGQDFYTEAFF,TRBJ1-1,TRBV27
CAISPGQNNEQFF,TRBJ2-1,TRBV10-3
CASSLSGGVGTEAFF,TRBJ1-1,TRBV5-4
CAWSLTGEQFF,TRBJ2-1,TRBV30
CASSDGYGETQYF,TRBJ2-5,TRBV25-1
CASSPRGGQETQYF,TRBJ2-5,TRBV6-6
CASSSLEQGPDYGYTF,TRBJ1-2,TRBV18
CASSQSWLSGANVLTF,TRBJ2-6,TRBV4-2
CASRELTSGNNEQFF,TRBJ2-1,TRBV4-1
CSAKQNTQHF,TRBJ1-5,TRBV20-1
CASRPGLAGLEQFF,TRBJ2-1,TRBV18
CASSFEQLSGANVLTF,TRBJ2-6,TRBV28
CASSHQGYRNTEAFF,TRBJ1-1,TRBV6-5
CASSGDPAGLGETQYF,TRBJ2-5,TRBV2
CATSTGDGPYEQYF,TRBJ2-7,TRBV15
CASRKDSRDSLF,TRBJ2-7,TRBV2
CASSSYWASGSSYNEQFF,TRBJ2-1,TRBV28
CAIGVDRGYEQYF,TRBJ2-7,TRBV10-3
CASSETGLLYEQYF,TRBJ2-7,TRBV2
CASSLAIQGSYEQYF,TRBJ2-7,TRBV7-2
CASSRWTGDNEQFF,TRBJ2-1,TRBV5-1